This entry lists 28 T cell receptor beta chains sequenced from one sample in a study of blood T cell repertoires in COVID-19 (dated by TCRdb to 2018 to 2021). Receptor libraries were prepared by the immunoSEQ multiplex PCR assay. This immuneACCESS table, as held by TCRdb, lists in-frame sequences with V and J called but not all clones. Of the missing ones, under half trace to an unresolved V gene in checked studies; the others have no known cause. Here the sample has fewer than 250,000 clones; around 81% occur a single time. The ten top clones hold just under 9% of the sample. Sequencing used PBMCs or T cells enriched from blood (not recorded which). Source of these receptors: a woman aged 45-60 years with acute COVID-19.

The chain joins TRBV9 to TRBJ2-2; 10 bases align to TRBD1. With V trimmed by 4 bases and J by 4 bases, 7 bases remained unmatched. CDR1 and CDR2 (germline): SGDLS, YYNGEE. The CDR3 loop spans 16 amino acids. The chain's CDR3 is CASSSGQGVSTGELFF. Written as DNA, the CDR3 is TGTGCCAGCAGCTCCGGACAGGGGGTCAGCACCGGGGAGCTGTTTTTT.

A few counts support this clone. This chain joins TRBV28 and TRBJ1-2; 8 nucleotides align to TRBD1. V dropped 5 bases and J dropped 1; count of bases not matched to a gene: 9. The CDR3 is 16 amino acids. Germline V gene data show CDR1 as MDHEN and CDR2 as SYDVKM. The CDR3 loop reads CASSTYGQGINYGYTF. The CDR3, as DNA: TGTGCCAGCAGTACCTACGGACAGGGAATTAACTATGGCTACACCTTC.

This sequence joins TRBV10-3 and TRBJ2-7; 8 bases align to TRBD1. The CDR3 contains 13 residues. After removal of 3 bases from V and 8 bases from J, the junction contained 6 bases not matched to a gene. Germline-derived CDR1 and CDR2 are ENHRY and SYGVKD. The CDR3 loop reads CAISDLDRDQQYF. The CDR3 region has the DNA TGTGCCATCAGTGACCTGGACAGGGATCAGCAGTACTTC.

The genes are TRBV7-2 and TRBJ2-7; 9 bases align to TRBD1. Germline CDR1 and CDR2: SGHTA and FQGNSA. This CDR3 comprises 15 residues. Trimming at V came to 5 bases and at J to 4 bases, leaving 9 bases not matched to a gene. The CDR3 spells CASSLVGTGWYEQYF. CDR3 DNA: TGTGCCAGCAGCCTGGTAGGGACAGGGTGGTACGAGCAGTACTTC.

This rearrangement joins TRBV9 to TRBJ2-7; D gene uncertain. The CDR3 is 15 residues long. The ends were cut back, 3 bases at V and 5 bases at J, with 18 bases in the middle. CDR1 is SGDLS, CDR2 YYNGEE, per germline. The CDR3 is CASSDTGAPPDEQYF. The CDR3 DNA is TGTGCCAGCAGCGATACCGGAGCACCTCCGGACGAGCAGTACTTC.

The chain joins TRBV3-1 (or the pseudogene TRBV3-2) to TRBJ2-7; 8 nucleotides agree with TRBD2. Germline CDR1 is LGHDT and CDR2 is YNNKEL (reference sequence). This CDR3 has 13 amino acids. The J segment lost 3 bases and the V segment lost 5 bases, leaving 3 bases of the junction unmatched. Here the CDR3 DNA reads TGTGCCAGCAGCTCTCTAGCGGGCTACGAGCAGTACTTC. This translates into CASSSLAGYEQYF.

V is TRBV15 and J is TRBJ2-2, with TRBD1 matching over 10 bases. CDR1 LNHNV and CDR2 YYDKDF come from the germline V gene (reference sequence). Trimming cost V 6 bases and J 3 bases; bases outside gene matches: 7. CDR3 length: 16 amino acids. CDR3 protein: CATRGAGTGDTGELFF. The DNA for the CDR3 is TGTGCCACCAGAGGCGCCGGGACAGGGGACACCGGGGAGCTGTTTTTT.

This sequence joins TRBV7-3 and TRBJ2-5; the D gene is possibly TRBD1 (5 bases). Trimming removed 3 bases from V and 8 bases from J, with 13 bases in between. The CDR3 consists of 13 residues. CDR1 is SGHTA, CDR2 FQGTGA, per germline. CDR3 in amino acids: CASSFETRGTQYF. The CDR3, as DNA: TGTGCCAGCAGCTTCGAGACAAGGGGAACCCAGTACTTC.

This clone was seen at least ten times. This chain connects TRBV27 to TRBJ1-1; 9 bases are a match to TRBD1. With V trimmed by 3 bases and J by 4 bases, 15 bases remained unmatched. Germline-derived CDR1 and CDR2 are MNHEY and SMNVEV (reference sequence). This CDR3 region has 18 residues. This CDR3 is CASSFRYRDRDLITEAFF. The CDR3 nucleotides are TGTGCCAGCAGTTTCCGTTACCGGGACAGGGATTTAATCACTGAAGCTTTCTTT.

This clone has a handful of counts. The chain couples TRBV7-9 to TRBJ2-7; 8 nucleotides match TRBD1. This CDR3 contains 12 residues. Germline-derived CDR1 and CDR2 are SEHNR and FQNEAQ (reference sequence). CDR3 amino acids: CSSNRGDYEQYF. The CDR3 nucleotides are TGTTCAAGCAACAGGGGGGACTACGAGCAGTACTTC.

The table lists this clone with a count of one. This rearrangement joins TRBV4-3 to TRBJ2-1; 9 positions match TRBD2. The CDR3 sequence is 16 residues long. The V gene end was trimmed by 0 bases and the J gene end by 4 bases; junction bases not matched to a gene: 4. CDR1 is LGHNA and CDR2 is YSLEER in the germline V gene. The CDR3 loop is CASSQETSGPYNEQFF. CDR3 coding DNA: TGCGCCAGCAGCCAAGAGACTAGCGGCCCATACAATGAGCAGTTCTTC.

The J gene is TRBJ1-6, the V gene TRBV27; 11 bases map to TRBD1. Per germline, CDR1 MNHEY and CDR2 SMNVEV (reference sequence). Trimming took 4 bases from V and 7 from J; bases not matched to a gene: 6. This CDR3 comprises 16 residues. CDR3 DNA sequence: TGTGCCAGCAGTTCTCTCGGACAGGGGGCAAATTCACCCCTCCACTTT. It is translated as CASSSLGQGANSPLHF.

V and J are TRBV7-9 and TRBJ1-5, with 7 bases lining up with TRBD1. Germline V gene sequence: CDR1 SEHNR, CDR2 FQNEAQ (reference sequence). This CDR3 has 15 residues. V gave up 3 bases and J gave up 0 bases; unmatched junction bases: 2. The CDR3 protein is CASSFSGGSNQPQHF. In DNA form, the CDR3 reads TGTGCCAGCAGCTTCTCAGGGGGTAGCAATCAGCCCCAGCATTTT.

The CDR3 DNA is TGCGCCAGCAGCGAGTTAGCGGATCTTAGCACAGATACGCAGTATTTT. Translated, it gives CASSELADLSTDTQYF. The chain is built from TRBV5-1 and TRBJ2-3, with a tentative D call TRBD2 (6 bases). The CDR3 is 16 amino acids. V lost 4 bases, J lost 0 bases, and 15 bases lay in between. The germline gives CDR1 SGHRS, CDR2 YFSETQ.

There are a few counts of this clone. The rearrangement joins TRBV28 to TRBJ1-2; 9 bases line up with TRBD1. V shed 5 bases and J 3 bases; nucleotides not matched to a gene: 7. The CDR3 loop spans 15 amino acids. Germline-derived CDR1 and CDR2 are MDHEN and SYDVKM. The CDR3 nucleotides are TGTGCCAGCAGTAACAGAAGGACAGGGGACTATGGCTACACCTTC. It yields the protein CASSNRRTGDYGYTF.

There are a few counts of this clone. V is TRBV4-3 and J is TRBJ1-5; 11 bases match TRBD1. Germline V gives CDR1 LGHNA, CDR2 YSLEER. V trimming: 3 bases; J trimming: 5 bases; junction bases outside the gene matches: 3. The CDR3 is 15 amino acids. For the CDR3, the DNA is TGCGCCAGCAGCCAGGACAGGGGGCGCGATCAGCCCCAGCATTTT. This translates into CASSQDRGRDQPQHF.

This clone was counted once. This rearrangement joins TRBV3-1 (or the pseudogene TRBV3-2) to TRBJ1-2; no clear D gene. Germline V gene lookup returns CDR1 LGHDT and CDR2 YNNKEL (reference sequence). With 1 base removed from V and 7 bases from J, the gap between germline ends came to 10 bases. The CDR3 contains 13 residues. CDR3 protein: CASSQAAGFGYTF. The CDR3 nucleotides are TGTGCCAGCAGCCAAGCTGCGGGGTTTGGCTACACCTTC.

The V call is TRBV15, the J call TRBJ2-5, with TRBD2 identical over 8 bases. Germline CDR1 reads LNHNV; CDR2 reads YYDKDF (reference sequence). V shed 1 base and J 2 bases; nucleotides not matched to a gene: 9. This CDR3 spans 17 amino acids. CDR3 nucleotides: TGTGCCACCAGCAGAGGTTTCGCGGGGGGCCTTCAAGAGACCCAGTACTTC. This sequence encodes CATSRGFAGGLQETQYF.

The gene calls are TRBV5-5 and TRBJ2-6, with D possibly matching TRBD2 (5 bases). V was clipped by 7 bases and J by 2 bases, with 13 bases between them. The CDR3 sequence is 15 residues long. Germline CDR1 is SGHKS and CDR2 is YYEKEE (reference sequence). The chain's CDR3 is CASFLRGAGANVLTF. The CDR3 DNA reads as TGTGCCAGCTTCCTTCGGGGAGCTGGGGCCAACGTCCTGACTTTC.

V gene TRBV15 combines with J gene TRBJ1-2; D is possibly TRBD1 (5 bases). Trimming left V 0 bases short and J 7 bases short, with 12 bases between. CDR3 length equals 14 residues. In germline, CDR1 is LNHNV, CDR2 YYDKDF (reference sequence). The CDR3 reads CATSRDLEGTGYTF. The CDR3 DNA follows: TGTGCCACCAGCAGAGATCTGGAGGGGACTGGCTACACCTTC. Complete variable domain (other parts from reference TRBV15 and TRBJ1-2): DAMVIQNPRYQVTQFGKPVTLSCSQTLNHNVMYWYQQKSSQAPKLLFHYYDKDFNNEADTPDNFQSRRPNTSFCFLDIRSPGLGDTAMYLCATSRDLEGTGYTFGSGTRLTVV.

This chain links TRBV6-2 or TRBV6-3 with TRBJ1-5; D remains unclear. CDR1 MNHEY and CDR2 SVGEGT come from the germline V gene. The CDR3 length is 17 residues. The ends were cut back, 0 bases at V and 6 bases at J, with 18 bases in the middle. CDR3 in DNA: TGTGCCAGCAGTTACTCGCTTGGTCGTCAGGCGAGTCAGCCCCAGCATTTT. Amino acid sequence: CASSYSLGRQASQPQHF.

The chain is built from TRBV15 and TRBJ2-1, with 7 bases matching TRBD2. V gave up 0 bases and J gave up 9 bases; unmatched junction bases: 11. Germline-derived CDR1 and CDR2 are LNHNV and YYDKDF (reference sequence). The CDR3 sequence is 16 residues long. The CDR3, as DNA: TGTGCCACCAGCAGAGATGCGGGAGAGGTTAATCGTGAGCAGTTCTTC. As protein: CATSRDAGEVNREQFF.

The genes are TRBV27 and TRBJ1-2; 8 nucleotides line up with TRBD1. Trimming at V came to 6 bases and at J to 5 bases, leaving 11 bases not matched to a gene. The CDR3 contains 15 residues. CDR1 and CDR2 from the germline V gene are MNHEY and SMNVEV (reference sequence). CDR3 bases: TGTGCCAGCAGCCCAGACCAGGGGGCACGATATGGCTACACCTTC. Protein: CASSPDQGARYGYTF.

The chain employs TRBV5-8 and TRBJ1-2; 8 nucleotides align to TRBD1. Germline CDR1 and CDR2: SGHTS and YDEGEE. This CDR3 has 15 amino acids. V shed 6 bases, J shed 8 bases, and the junction held 15 bases outside the gene matches. CDR3 in amino acids: CASTTQGDRGNGYTF. CDR3 DNA sequence: TGTGCCAGCACCACACAAGGAGACAGGGGAAACGGCTACACCTTC.

J is TRBJ2-2 and V is TRBV2; 8 bases agree with TRBD1. Germline CDR1 SNHLY, CDR2 FYNNEI. J was trimmed by 1 base and V by 4 bases; bases with no gene match: 11. The CDR3 is made up of 18 amino acids. The CDR3 sequence is CASSGFPGTGGNTGELFF. For the CDR3, the DNA is TGTGCCAGCAGTGGTTTTCCCGGGACAGGTGGGAACACCGGGGAGCTGTTTTTT.

This clone turned up a few times. The V call is TRBV6-5, the J call TRBJ1-2, with D unclear. Germline V gene sequence: CDR1 MNHEY, CDR2 SVGAGI. CDR3 size: 14 residues. Trimming took off 0 bases at V and 4 bases at J, with 9 bases between the two ends. CDR3 protein: CASSYSMTGYGYTF. The CDR3 nucleotides are TGTGCCAGCAGTTACTCGATGACGGGCTATGGCTACACCTTC.

The rearrangement uses TRBV19 and TRBJ2-1; 7 nucleotides align to TRBD2. The CDR3 loop spans 15 amino acids. From germline, CDR1 is LNHDA and CDR2 SQIVND (reference sequence). The junction had 6 bases not matched to a gene; V was cut back by 5 bases and J by 2 bases. CDR3 in DNA: TGTGCCAGTAGTCCCGGCGGGAGACCCTACAATGAGCAGTTCTTC. Its protein product is CASSPGGRPYNEQFF.

J is TRBJ2-5 and V is TRBV7-9; D ambiguous. V was trimmed by 1 base and J by 3 bases, leaving 12 bases between them. The CDR3 is 15 amino acids. In germline, CDR1 is SEHNR, CDR2 FQNEAQ (reference sequence). The CDR3 bases are TGTGCCAGCAGCTTAGTAGAGACAAAGAAAGAGACCCAGTACTTC. Translated, it gives CASSLVETKKETQYF. The variable domain in full, with the rest retrieved from reference TRBV7-9 and TRBJ2-5, is DTGVSQNPRHKITKRGQNVTFRCDPISEHNRLYWYRQTLGQGPEFLTYFQNEAQLEKSRLLSDRFSAERPKGSFSTLEIQRTEQGDSAMYLCASSLVETKKETQYFGPGTRLLVL.